This T cell receptor (beta chain) was sequenced in a study of T cell clusters in autoimmune cytopenias. This CDR3 comprises 16 residues. Each sample's input was around 270 ng genomic DNA, 40,000 or so genome equivalents. Multiplex touch-down PCR amplified TRB using TRB-A and TRB-B pools in one tube. TCRdb derives one entry per CDR3 protein from the multiplex PCR reads, leaving out DNA. The sample includes about 3,900 distinct CDR3 sequences. Another study also made use of these data, one on T cell repertoires in aging, cancer and after chemotherapy. That publication notes: The full dataset contained some 8.7 million TCR reads. Rebound thymic output was suggested by rising median generation probability during chemotherapy in each cancer cohort.

The sequence came from a human donor in good health. This chain joins TRBV12-3 or TRBV12-4 and TRBJ2-2; no DNA is available, so the TRBD1 call from TCRdb remains unchecked. What was sequenced was peripheral blood. The CDR3 sequence is CASSLDLGRGTGELFF.